Listed below are T cell receptor beta chains from one sample, sequenced in a study of blood T cell repertoires in COVID-19. This table comes from immunoSEQ multiplex PCR, and its TCRdb copy is limited to in-frame clones, with some not included. The repertoire includes over 250,000 clones, approximately 89% of them detected once, and roughly 2.6% sits in the top ten. What was sequenced was PBMCs or T cells enriched from blood (not recorded which). The receptors come from a woman aged 18-29 years who had recovered from COVID-19. Both conserved end residues are part of each CDR3. A D gene is named only where the DNA matches it firmly. A row's size may be missing; if present it is once, few, many or a size class.

>TRBJ2-7|few|TRBV2|10|.
TGTGCCAGCGAGTCCTACGAGCAGTACTTC
CASESYEQYF
>TRBJ1-2|.|TRBV13|17|TRBD1
TGTGCCAGCAGCTCGCCCTCCAGGGGGAAATTTAGCTATGGCTACACCTTC
CASSSPSRGKFSYGYTF
>TRBJ1-6|.|TRBV7-9|14|.
TGTGCCAGCGGTCCGAGCTCCTATAATTCACCCCTCCACTTT
CASGPSSYNSPLHF
>TRBJ2-7|.|TRBV7-2|15|.
TGTGCCAGCAGCTTAGTTCGGCTAGATGGGTACGAGCAGTACTTC
CASSLVRLDGYEQYF
>TRBJ2-3|.|TRBV11-3|14|TRBD2
TGTGCCAGCAGCTCTAGCGGGAGCACAGATACGCAGTATTTT
CASSSSGSTDTQYF
>TRBJ2-5|.|TRBV5-5|17|.
TGTGCCAGCAGCTTGGGGCGTGGGACTCAGAAGGGAGAGACCCAGTACTTC
CASSLGRGTQKGETQYF
>TRBJ2-1|few|TRBV20-1|16|TRBD2
TGCAGTGCTAGTACTTCCCGACTAGCGGGAGTTGATGAGCAGTTCTTC
CSASTSRLAGVDEQFF
>TRBJ2-1|.|TRBV11-2|17|TRBD2
TGTGCCAGCAGCGTTGATAAAAGCGGGGGGGCCTACAATGAGCAGTTCTTC
CASSVDKSGGAYNEQFF
>TRBJ2-3|.|TRBV11-2|15|TRBD1
TGTGCCAGCAGCTCTAAAGGGACAGGCACAGATACGCAGTATTTT
CASSSKGTGTDTQYF
>TRBJ2-2|.|TRBV6-4|15|TRBD1
TGTGCCAGCAATCGACAGGGCCCGAACACCGGGGAGCTGTTTTTT
CASNRQGPNTGELFF
>TRBJ2-1|.|TRBV5-1|16|TRBD2
TGCGCCAGCAGCTTCGCAGCGGGAGAGAACTACAATGAGCAGTTCTTC
CASSFAAGENYNEQFF
>TRBJ2-2|.|TRBV3-1/TRBV3-2|15|.
TGTGCCAGCAGCCAACGGGACTTTTCCACCGGGGAGCTGTTTTTT
CASSQRDFSTGELFF
>TRBJ1-5|.|TRBV2|16|.
TGTGCCAGCAGTGAACTTGGCAGGGGAGTTGGACAGCCCCAGCATTTT
CASSELGRGVGQPQHF
>TRBJ2-3|.|TRBV19|11|.
TGTGCCAGTACCTGGCAGGCTACGCAGTATTTT
CASTWQATQYF
>TRBJ2-3|.|TRBV2|16|.
TGTGCCAGCAGGCCGTTTCTTAGCGAAGGCACAGATACGCAGTATTTT
CASRPFLSEGTDTQYF
>TRBJ2-7|many|TRBV12-5|16|TRBD2
TGTGCTAGTGGCGGACTAGCGGGGGGCGGCTTGTGGGAGCAGTACTTC
CASGGLAGGGLWEQYF
>TRBJ2-1|.|TRBV5-4|15|.
TGTGCCAGCAGCCCTACTGAAGGACAACTTCCCGATTGGCTCTTC
CASSPTEGQLPDWLF
>TRBJ2-1|.|TRBV24-1|12|.
TGTGCCACCAGTGATCCGGGGGATGAGCAGTTCTTC
CATSDPGDEQFF
>TRBJ2-5|.|TRBV7-8|18|TRBD2
TGTGCCAGCAGCTTAGCGGAATACGGACTAGCGGGGATGGAGACCCAGTACTTC
CASSLAEYGLAGMETQYF
>TRBJ1-3|few|TRBV5-1|14|.
TGCGCCAGCAGCTTGGCAGGGTCCGGAAACACCATATATTTT
CASSLAGSGNTIYF
>TRBJ2-1|.|TRBV30|13|.
TGTGCCTGGAGTGGTGGGAGGACCTTGGCTCAGTTCTTC
CAWSGGRTLAQFF
>TRBJ1-5|.|TRBV28|17|TRBD1
TGTGCCAGCAGTTTGGACCAGACAGGGGGCCCCAATCAGCCCCAGCATTTT
CASSLDQTGGPNQPQHF
>TRBJ1-5|.|TRBV19|14|.
TGTGCCAGTAGTATCGGGGAGATCTGGCAGCCCCAGCATTTT
CASSIGEIWQPQHF
>TRBJ1-5|.|TRBV10-1|13|.
TGCGCCATCTACTATTTCAGCAATCAGCCCCAGCATTTT
CAIYYFSNQPQHF
>TRBJ2-1|.|TRBV27|14|.
TGTGCCAGCTTTGATTGGGGGCCCAGTCCTGAGCAGTTCTTC
CASFDWGPSPEQFF
>TRBJ2-1|.|TRBV2|13|.
TGTGCCACCAGGGAGTATTCCTACAATGAGCAGTTCTTC
CATREYSYNEQFF
>TRBJ2-7|.|TRBV28|14|.
TGTGCCAGCAGTTTATTGCGGAGGGCCAACGAGCAGTACTTC
CASSLLRRANEQYF
>TRBJ1-2|.|TRBV6-1|15|.
TGTGCCAGCAGTGAAGGGTTTGAGGGCTACTATGGCTACACCTTC
CASSEGFEGYYGYTF
>TRBJ2-3|.|TRBV13|16|.
TGTGCCAGCAGCTTGAAAGCGGGCCGGAGCACAGATACGCAGTATTTT
CASSLKAGRSTDTQYF
>TRBJ2-2|.|TRBV12-2|13|.
TGTGCAGGGGGACTAGCCCCCACCGGGGAGCTGTTTTTT
CAGGLAPTGELFF
>TRBJ2-1|.|TRBV27|14|TRBD1
TGTGCCAGCAGTTTAGCGACAGGGTGGAATGAGCAGTTCTTC
CASSLATGWNEQFF
>TRBJ2-7|.|TRBV7-9|16|TRBD1
TGTGCCAGCAGCCACCCCCGGGACAGGGGGCCCGGCGAGCAGTACTTC
CASSHPRDRGPGEQYF
>TRBJ1-1|.|TRBV12-3/TRBV12-4|11|.
TGTGCCAGCAGTTTATCGGTCAGGGCTTTCTTT
CASSLSVRAFF
>TRBJ2-7|.|TRBV18|17|.
TGTGCCAGCTCACCTGGTCAGATCATGTGGGGGGTATACGAGCAGTACTTC
CASSPGQIMWGVYEQYF
>TRBJ1-4|.|TRBV13|17|.
TGTGCCAGCAGCCAGCTCATCGGGAGTCAAACTAATGAAAAACTGTTTTTT
CASSQLIGSQTNEKLFF
>TRBJ1-5|few|TRBV27|15|TRBD1
TGTGCCAGCAGGGGCCGGGACAGTTTGTTGCAGCCCCAGCATTTT
CASRGRDSLLQPQHF
>TRBJ1-6|.|TRBV7-8|16|.
TGTGCCAGCAGCACGGGGGGACCCCGCTATAATTCACCCCTCCACTTT
CASSTGGPRYNSPLHF
>TRBJ1-5|once|TRBV19|17|TRBD1
TGTGCCAGTAGTATATCGACAGGGGGTGCTAGCAATCAGCCCCAGCATTTT
CASSISTGGASNQPQHF
>TRBJ2-2|.|TRBV7-2|15|TRBD2
TGTGCCAGCAGCTTAGTCGGGAGGTACACCGGGGAGCTGTTTTTT
CASSLVGRYTGELFF